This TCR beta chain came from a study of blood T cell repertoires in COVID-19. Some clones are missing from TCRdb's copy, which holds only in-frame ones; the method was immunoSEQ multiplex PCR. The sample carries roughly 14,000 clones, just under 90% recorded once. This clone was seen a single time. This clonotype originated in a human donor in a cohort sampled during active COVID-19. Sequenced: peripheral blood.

The CDR3 reads CSYYRAGELLNEQFF. In nucleotides, the CDR3 is TGCAGCTACTACAGGGCGGGAGAACTGCTCAATGAGCAGTTCTTC. The chain uses TRBV29-1 and TRBJ2-1; D is perhaps TRBD2 (7 bases). The CDR3 totals 15 residues. Germline CDR1 SQVTM, CDR2 ANQGSEA. Trimming shortened V by 8 bases and J by 6 bases, and 23 bases separated the two germline ends.